The 12 T cell receptor beta chains below all came from one sample that was sequenced in a study of shared clonotypes between healthy human individuals. The table came from immunoSEQ multiplex PCR; TCRdb's copy has only in-frame clones and leaves some out. The table has some 1,600,000 clones, approximately 98% seen once. Sequencing was carried out using naive CD4+ T cells sorted from blood. Regarding subset: CD45RA+ positively selected. The receptors come from a man younger than 45 in good health.

Comments on this clone: One end of the junction fails to match germline, which may point to a read error. Other DNA sequences from this sample encode an identical CDR3 as well. The chain links TRBV20-1 to TRBJ2-1; D gene ambiguous. The CDR3 spans 11 residues. The germline V gene encodes CDR1 DFQATT and CDR2 SNEGSKA (reference sequence). This CDR3 reads CSASLRNEQFF. CDR3 nucleotide sequence: TGCAGCGCTAGTTTGAGGAATGAGCAGTTCTTC.

The V gene is TRBV10-3, the J gene TRBJ2-7, with 8 positions matching TRBD2. The J segment lost 3 bases and the V segment lost 3 bases, leaving 7 bases of the junction unmatched. Germline values: CDR1 ENHRY, CDR2 SYGVKD. This CDR3 comprises 15 residues. CDR3 sequence: CAISELLAENYEQYF. CDR3 coding DNA: TGTGCCATCAGTGAACTACTAGCGGAGAACTACGAGCAGTACTTC.

The V call is TRBV5-4, the J call TRBJ2-7; 8 bases align to TRBD1. With V trimmed by 4 bases and J by 7 bases, 7 bases remained unmatched. Germline-derived CDR1 and CDR2 are SGHNT and YYREEE (reference sequence). CDR3 size: 13 residues. The CDR3 DNA follows: TGTGCCAGCAGCCCCGGACAGGGCAGAGAGCAGTACTTC. Amino acid sequence: CASSPGQGREQYF.

The J gene is TRBJ1-5, the V gene TRBV4-1, with D possibly being TRBD1 (5 bases). The germline CDR1 and CDR2 sequences are MGHRA and YSYEKL. V was clipped by 0 bases and J by 1 base, with 10 bases between them. CDR3 size: 16 residues. CDR3 DNA: TGCGCCAGCAGCCAAGATGGGGCGGGAAGCAATCAGCCCCAGCATTTT. This sequence encodes CASSQDGAGSNQPQHF.

V and J are TRBV9 and TRBJ1-2; 7 bases match TRBD1. V shed 3 bases and J 5 bases; nucleotides not matched to a gene: 13. Looked up from germline, CDR1 is SGDLS and CDR2 is YYNGEE. The CDR3 is 16 residues long. CDR3 DNA: TGTGCCAGCAGCGCCTCCGGGACAGCGATCCTTTATGGCTACACCTTC. It codes for CASSASGTAILYGYTF.

The rearrangement uses TRBV10-3 and TRBJ2-3, with 13 bases identical to TRBD2. Germline CDR1 and CDR2: ENHRY and SYGVKD. V trimming: 4 bases; J trimming: 3 bases; junction bases outside the gene matches: 7. This CDR3 spans 17 amino acids. CDR3 in amino acids: CAISAGLAGVETDTQYF. The CDR3 DNA follows: TGTGCCATCAGTGCCGGACTAGCGGGAGTGGAAACAGATACGCAGTATTTT.

The chain combines TRBV5-1 with TRBJ2-3; D assignment may be TRBD1 or TRBD2 (6 bases each). The CDR3 spans 14 residues. Germline V lookup: CDR1 SGHRS, CDR2 YFSETQ. The ends were cut back, 2 bases at V and 1 base at J, with 8 bases in the middle. The CDR3: CASSFRGRTDTQYF. The CDR3 DNA is TGCGCCAGCAGCTTTCGGGGGCGCACAGATACGCAGTATTTT.

The chain has TRBV10-3 and TRBJ1-1, with no clear D. Trimming shortened V by 6 bases and J by 4 bases, and 6 bases separated the two germline ends. This CDR3 spans 11 amino acids. CDR1 ENHRY and CDR2 SYGVKD come from the germline V gene. The CDR3 DNA reads as TGTGCCATCAGAAATAGCACTGAAGCTTTCTTT. This gives the protein CAIRNSTEAFF.

The V gene is TRBV2, the J gene TRBJ2-2; 7 bases line up with TRBD1. Trimming removed 6 bases from V and 4 bases from J; junction bases left unmatched: 11. The CDR3 is made up of 16 amino acids. Germline V gene lookup returns CDR1 SNHLY and CDR2 FYNNEI. The CDR3 protein is CASREQGRIVTGELFF. The CDR3 nucleotides read TGTGCCAGCAGGGAACAGGGGCGAATAGTCACCGGGGAGCTGTTTTTT.

In nucleotides, the CDR3 is TGTGCCAGCAGTATCGGACCCCACGAGCAGTACTTC. Protein sequence: CASSIGPHEQYF. V gene TRBV27 combines with J gene TRBJ2-7, with D unresolved. Germline V gives CDR1 MNHEY, CDR2 SMNVEV (reference sequence). The CDR3 runs 12 residues. V lost 5 bases to trimming and J lost 5 bases, with 10 bases between them.

This clone was observed a single time. The V call is TRBV5-1, the J call TRBJ1-2; D call uncertain. This CDR3 has 15 amino acids. Deletions cut 4 bases from V and 0 bases from J, with 13 bases between. From germline, CDR1 is SGHRS and CDR2 YFSETQ. This CDR3 is CASSPGGSANYGYTF. CDR3 nucleotide sequence: TGCGCCAGCAGCCCCGGTGGGTCAGCTAACTATGGCTACACCTTC.

This rearrangement joins TRBV6-6 to TRBJ2-3; unclear D gene. With 0 bases removed from V and 5 bases from J, the gap between germline ends came to 6 bases. Germline assignment: CDR1 MNHNY and CDR2 SVGAGI (reference sequence). The CDR3 loop spans 13 amino acids. Here the CDR3 reads CASSYSTLDTQYF. In DNA, the CDR3 is TGTGCCAGCAGTTACTCGACCCTAGATACGCAGTATTTT.